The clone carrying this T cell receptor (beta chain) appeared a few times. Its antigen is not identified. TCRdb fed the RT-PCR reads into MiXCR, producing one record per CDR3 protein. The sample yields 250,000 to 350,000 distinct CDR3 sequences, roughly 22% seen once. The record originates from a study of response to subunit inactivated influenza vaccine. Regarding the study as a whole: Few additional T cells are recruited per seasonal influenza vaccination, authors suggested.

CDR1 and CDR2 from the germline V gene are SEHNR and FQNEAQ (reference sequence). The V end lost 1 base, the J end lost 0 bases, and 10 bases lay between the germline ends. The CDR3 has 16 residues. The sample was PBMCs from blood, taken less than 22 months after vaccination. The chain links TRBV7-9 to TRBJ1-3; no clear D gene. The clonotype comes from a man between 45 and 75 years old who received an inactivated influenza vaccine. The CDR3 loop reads CASSLVQGSSGNTIYF. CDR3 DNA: TGTGCCAGCAGCTTAGTACAAGGGAGCTCTGGAAACACCATATATTTT.